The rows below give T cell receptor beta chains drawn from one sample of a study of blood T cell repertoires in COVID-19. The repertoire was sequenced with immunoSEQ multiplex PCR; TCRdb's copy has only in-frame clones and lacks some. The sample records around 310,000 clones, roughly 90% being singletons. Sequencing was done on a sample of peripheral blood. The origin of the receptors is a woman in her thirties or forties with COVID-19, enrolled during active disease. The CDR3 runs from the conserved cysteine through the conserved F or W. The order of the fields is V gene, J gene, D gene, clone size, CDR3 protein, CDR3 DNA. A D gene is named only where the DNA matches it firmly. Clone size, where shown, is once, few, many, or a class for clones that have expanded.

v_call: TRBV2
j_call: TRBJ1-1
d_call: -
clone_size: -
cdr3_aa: CANSAQENTEAFF
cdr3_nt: TGTGCCAACTCAGCACAGGAGAACACTGAAGCTTTCTTT

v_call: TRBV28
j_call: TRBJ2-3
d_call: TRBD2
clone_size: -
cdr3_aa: CASWTLSGGLVTQYF
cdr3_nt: TGTGCCAGCTGGACGCTCAGCGGGGGTTTAGTTACGCAGTATTTT

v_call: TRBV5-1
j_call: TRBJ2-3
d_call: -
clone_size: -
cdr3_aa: CASSLTGPDTQYF
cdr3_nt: TGCGCCAGCAGCTTAACAGGCCCAGATACGCAGTATTTT

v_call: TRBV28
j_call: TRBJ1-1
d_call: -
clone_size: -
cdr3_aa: CASSLVGYEAFF
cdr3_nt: TGTGCCAGCAGTTTAGTCGGGTATGAAGCTTTCTTT

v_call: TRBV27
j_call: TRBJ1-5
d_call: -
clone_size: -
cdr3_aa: CASKSSSNQPQHF
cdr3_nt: TGTGCCAGCAAAAGCTCAAGCAATCAGCCCCAGCATTTT

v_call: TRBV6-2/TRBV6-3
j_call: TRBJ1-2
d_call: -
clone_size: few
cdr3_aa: CASSYSAGLYGYTF
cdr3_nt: TGTGCCAGCAGTTACAGCGCAGGGCTCTATGGCTACACCTTC

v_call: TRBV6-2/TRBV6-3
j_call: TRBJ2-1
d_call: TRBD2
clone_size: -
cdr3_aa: CASSYSGRFIGNEQFF
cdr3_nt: TGTGCCAGCAGTTACAGCGGGAGGTTCATAGGCAATGAGCAGTTCTTC

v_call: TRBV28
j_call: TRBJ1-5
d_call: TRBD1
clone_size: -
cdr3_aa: CASSPVRQGAYQPQHF
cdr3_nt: TGTGCCAGCAGTCCCGTCAGACAGGGGGCGTATCAGCCCCAGCATTTT

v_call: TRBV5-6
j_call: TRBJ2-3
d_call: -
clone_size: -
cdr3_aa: CASSLKGGSTDTQYF
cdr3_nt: TGTGCCAGCAGCTTGAAGGGGGGGAGCACAGATACGCAGTATTTT

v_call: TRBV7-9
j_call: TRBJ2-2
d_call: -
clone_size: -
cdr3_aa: CASSLDRVGTGELFF
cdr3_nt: TGTGCCAGCAGCTTAGACAGGGTCGGCACCGGGGAGCTGTTTTTT

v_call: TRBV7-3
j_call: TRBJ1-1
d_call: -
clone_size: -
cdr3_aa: CASSPGLNTEAFF
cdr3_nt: TGTGCCAGCAGCCCAGGATTGAACACTGAAGCTTTCTTT

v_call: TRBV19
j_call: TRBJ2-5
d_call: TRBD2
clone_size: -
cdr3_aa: CASSMFGLAGGTQYF
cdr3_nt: TGTGCCAGTAGTATGTTCGGACTAGCGGGAGGGACCCAGTACTTC

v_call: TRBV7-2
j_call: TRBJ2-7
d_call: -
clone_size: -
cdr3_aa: CASSWRVGVGEQYF
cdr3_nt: TGTGCCAGCAGCTGGAGGGTAGGGGTTGGCGAGCAGTACTTC

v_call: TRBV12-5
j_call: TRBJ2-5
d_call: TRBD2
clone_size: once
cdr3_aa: CASGLGRTSGGYETQYF
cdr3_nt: TGTGCTAGTGGTTTGGGAAGGACTAGCGGGGGATATGAGACCCAGTACTTC

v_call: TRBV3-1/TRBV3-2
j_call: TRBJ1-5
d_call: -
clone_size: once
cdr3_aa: CASSQVSGGNQPQHF
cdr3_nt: TGTGCCAGCAGCCAAGTCTCAGGTGGCAATCAGCCCCAGCATTTT

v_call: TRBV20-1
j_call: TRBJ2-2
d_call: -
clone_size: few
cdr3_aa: CSASNRRNTGELFF
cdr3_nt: TGCAGTGCTAGTAATCGCAGAAACACCGGGGAGCTGTTTTTT

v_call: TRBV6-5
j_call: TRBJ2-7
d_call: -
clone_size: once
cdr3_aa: CASSYRYEQYF
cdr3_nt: TGTGCCAGCAGTTATCGGTACGAGCAGTACTTC

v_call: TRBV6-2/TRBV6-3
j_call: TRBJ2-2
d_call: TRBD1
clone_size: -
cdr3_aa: CASSYRRGQGGNTGELFF
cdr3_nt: TGTGCCAGCAGTTACCGACGAGGACAGGGGGGGAACACCGGGGAGCTGTTTTTT

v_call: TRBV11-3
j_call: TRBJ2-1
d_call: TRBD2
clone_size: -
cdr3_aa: CASSPFNSGSSYNEQFF
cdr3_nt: TGTGCCAGCAGCCCCTTTAATAGCGGGAGCTCCTACAATGAGCAGTTCTTC

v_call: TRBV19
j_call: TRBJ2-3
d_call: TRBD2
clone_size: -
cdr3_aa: CASSILPTSGRTDTQYF
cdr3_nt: TGTGCCAGTAGTATACTTCCTACTAGCGGACGCACAGATACGCAGTATTTT

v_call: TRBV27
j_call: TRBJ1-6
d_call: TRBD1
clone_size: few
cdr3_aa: CASTRQGSSYNSPLHF
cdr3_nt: TGTGCCAGCACTAGACAGGGGAGCTCCTATAATTCACCCCTCCACTTT

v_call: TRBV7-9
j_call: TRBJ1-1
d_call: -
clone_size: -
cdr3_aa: CASSFRVYTEAFF
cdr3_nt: TGTGCCAGCAGCTTCCGGGTCTACACTGAAGCTTTCTTT

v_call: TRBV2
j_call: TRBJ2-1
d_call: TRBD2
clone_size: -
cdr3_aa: CASSDERVGGGFSYNEQFF
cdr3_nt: TGTGCCAGCAGTGATGAGAGGGTGGGCGGGGGGTTCTCCTACAATGAGCAGTTCTTC

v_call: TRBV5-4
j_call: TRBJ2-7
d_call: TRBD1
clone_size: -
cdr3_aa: CASSLMGQVISYEQYF
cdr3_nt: TGTGCCAGCAGCTTAATGGGACAGGTAATCTCCTACGAGCAGTACTTC

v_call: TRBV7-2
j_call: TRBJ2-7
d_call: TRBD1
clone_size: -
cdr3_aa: CASSLNPGQRSYEQYF
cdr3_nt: TGTGCCAGCAGCTTAAACCCGGGACAGAGATCCTACGAGCAGTACTTC

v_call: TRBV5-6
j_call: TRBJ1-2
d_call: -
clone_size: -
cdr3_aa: CASSYNRIYGYTF
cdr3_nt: TGTGCCAGCAGCTACAACAGGATCTATGGCTACACCTTC

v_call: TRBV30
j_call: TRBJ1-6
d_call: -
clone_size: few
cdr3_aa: CAWSRTQGPLHF
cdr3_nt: TGTGCCTGGAGTAGGACACAGGGACCCCTCCACTTT

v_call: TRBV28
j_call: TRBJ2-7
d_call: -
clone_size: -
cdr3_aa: CASSFTRMSYEQYF
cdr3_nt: TGTGCCAGCAGTTTTACTAGGATGTCCTACGAGCAGTACTTC

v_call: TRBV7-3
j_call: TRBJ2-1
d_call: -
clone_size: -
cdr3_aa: CASSLTSLSEQFF
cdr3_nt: TGTGCCAGCAGCTTAACTAGCTTAAGTGAGCAGTTCTTC

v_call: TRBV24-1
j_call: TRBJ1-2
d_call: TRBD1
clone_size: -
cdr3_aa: CATSSGQGMGYTF
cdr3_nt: TGTGCCACCAGTTCCGGACAGGGGATGGGCTACACCTTC

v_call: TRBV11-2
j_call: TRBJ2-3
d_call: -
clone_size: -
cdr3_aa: CASSPRRDSVTDTQYF
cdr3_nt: TGTGCCAGCAGCCCCAGACGGGACTCTGTCACAGATACGCAGTATTTT

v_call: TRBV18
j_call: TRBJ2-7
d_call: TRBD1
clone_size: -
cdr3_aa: CASSSDRVKPYEQYF
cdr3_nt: TGTGCCAGCTCATCGGACAGGGTAAAGCCCTACGAGCAGTACTTC

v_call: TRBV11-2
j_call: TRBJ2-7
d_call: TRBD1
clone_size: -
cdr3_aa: CASSAGQGPYEQYF
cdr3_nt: TGTGCCAGCAGCGCCGGACAGGGACCCTACGAGCAGTACTTC

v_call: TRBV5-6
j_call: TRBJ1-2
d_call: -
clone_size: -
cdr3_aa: CASSLGFRGNYGYTF
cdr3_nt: TGTGCCAGCAGCTTGGGCTTTCGGGGGAACTATGGCTACACCTTC

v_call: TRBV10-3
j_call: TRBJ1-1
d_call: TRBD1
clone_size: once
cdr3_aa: CAISERGQGEAFF
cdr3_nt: TGTGCCATCAGTGAACGCGGACAGGGTGAAGCTTTCTTT

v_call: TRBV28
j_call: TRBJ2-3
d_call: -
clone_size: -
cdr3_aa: CASSFAGNQPQYF
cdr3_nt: TGTGCCAGCAGTTTCGCAGGCAATCAGCCCCAGTATTTT

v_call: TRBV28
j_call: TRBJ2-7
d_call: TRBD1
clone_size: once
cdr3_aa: CASRKTGTYEQYF
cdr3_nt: TGTGCCAGCAGGAAGACAGGGACCTACGAGCAGTACTTC

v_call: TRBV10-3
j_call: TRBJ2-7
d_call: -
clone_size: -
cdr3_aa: CAINQEWGVSHEQYF
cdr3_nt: TGTGCCATCAATCAAGAGTGGGGAGTCTCCCACGAGCAGTACTTC

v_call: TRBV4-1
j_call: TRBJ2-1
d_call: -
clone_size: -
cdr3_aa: CASSHRTANEQFF
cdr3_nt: TGCGCCAGCAGCCACCGGACAGCCAATGAGCAGTTCTTC

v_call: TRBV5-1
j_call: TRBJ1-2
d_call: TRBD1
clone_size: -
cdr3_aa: CASSTGTGAIRGDGYTF
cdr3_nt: TGCGCCAGCAGCACCGGGACAGGGGCCATTCGGGGGGATGGCTACACCTTC

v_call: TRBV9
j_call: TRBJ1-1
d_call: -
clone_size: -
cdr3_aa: CASSGGNLGTEAFF
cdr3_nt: TGTGCCAGCAGCGGAGGGAATTTGGGCACTGAAGCTTTCTTT

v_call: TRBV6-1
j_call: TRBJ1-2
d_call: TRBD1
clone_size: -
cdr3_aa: CASSEAYRGGYTF
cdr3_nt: TGTGCCAGCAGTGAAGCCTACAGGGGTGGCTACACCTTC

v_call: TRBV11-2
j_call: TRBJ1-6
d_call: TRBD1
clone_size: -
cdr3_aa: CASSYRDRGSPLHF
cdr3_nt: TGTGCCAGCAGCTACCGGGACAGAGGTTCACCCCTCCACTTT